The rows below give T cell receptor beta chains drawn from one sample of a study of PD-1 blockade in classical Hodgkin lymphoma. Method: immunoSEQ multiplex PCR; TCRdb's copy keeps in-frame clones and lacks some. The table records approximately 27,000 clones, almost 85% of them present only once. This material consisted of peripheral blood mononuclear cells (PBMCs), taken before the fourth cycle of nivolumab. The receptors here all came from a human donor with classical Hodgkin lymphoma. The CDR3 runs from the conserved cysteine through the conserved F or W. Fields, in order: clone size, V gene, J gene, D gene, CDR3 DNA, CDR3 protein. The D gene is left open where the match is weak. Only some rows state a clone size, as once, few, many or a class for expanded clones.

size: .
V: TRBV7-9
J: TRBJ1-6
D: .
DNA: TGTGCCAGCAGCTCCGCCGAAAGGGAATATAATTCACCCCTCCACTTT
CDR3: CASSSAEREYNSPLHF

size: .
V: TRBV27
J: TRBJ1-2
D: .
DNA: TGTGCCAGCCAAGCAGCGATGAACTATGGCTACACCTTC
CDR3: CASQAAMNYGYTF

size: .
V: TRBV10-1
J: TRBJ2-7
D: TRBD1
DNA: TGCGCCAGCAGTGAGTCTGCAGGAACAGGGGATCCCTACGAGCAGTACTTC
CDR3: CASSESAGTGDPYEQYF

size: .
V: TRBV5-3
J: TRBJ2-7
D: .
DNA: TGTGCCAGAAGCCGGTATGAAAACTACGAGCAGTACTTC
CDR3: CARSRYENYEQYF

size: few
V: TRBV28
J: TRBJ1-1
D: .
DNA: TGTGCCAGCAGCTCATTCCGGGACACCCGGGGGTCGGGGAACACTGAAGCTTTCTTT
CDR3: CASSSFRDTRGSGNTEAFF

size: .
V: TRBV7-8
J: TRBJ2-1
D: TRBD2
DNA: TGTGCCAGCAGCTCGCTAGCGGGGGTCGATAATGAGCAGTTCTTC
CDR3: CASSSLAGVDNEQFF

size: once
V: TRBV7-6
J: TRBJ1-6
D: .
DNA: TGTGCCAGCAGCTTGGGCTCCTATAATTCACCCCTCCACTTT
CDR3: CASSLGSYNSPLHF

size: .
V: TRBV28
J: TRBJ1-4
D: TRBD1
DNA: TGTGCCAGCTACCTCGGGACAGGTCCAACTAATGAAAAACTGTTTTTT
CDR3: CASYLGTGPTNEKLFF

size: .
V: TRBV6-6
J: TRBJ1-6
D: .
DNA: TGTGCCAGCAGGGGGGAGTCCCTCCACTTT
CDR3: CASRGESLHF

size: .
V: TRBV25-1
J: TRBJ1-6
D: TRBD1
DNA: TGTGCCAGCACCATCGGACAGGGAGTCAACTCACCCCTCCACTTT
CDR3: CASTIGQGVNSPLHF

size: .
V: TRBV7-9
J: TRBJ2-5
D: TRBD1
DNA: TGTGCCAGCAGCTCCAGGGGGCCAGAGACCCAGTACTTC
CDR3: CASSSRGPETQYF

size: .
V: TRBV9
J: TRBJ2-5
D: TRBD1
DNA: TGTGCCAGCACCCCCGGGACAGGGGGGGCAGAGACCCAGTACTTC
CDR3: CASTPGTGGAETQYF

size: .
V: TRBV19
J: TRBJ2-7
D: .
DNA: TGTGCCACCAGATCCGGGACGACCTACGAGCAGTACTTC
CDR3: CATRSGTTYEQYF

size: .
V: TRBV9
J: TRBJ2-3
D: .
DNA: TGTGCCAGCAGCGTAGGATATAGCGGTCGGGCAGATACGCAGTATTTT
CDR3: CASSVGYSGRADTQYF

size: .
V: TRBV7-2
J: TRBJ1-4
D: .
DNA: TGTGCCAGCAGCTCGTCAACTAATGAAAAACTGTTTTTT
CDR3: CASSSSTNEKLFF

size: few
V: TRBV10-3
J: TRBJ2-3
D: TRBD1
DNA: TGTGCCAGTGGGGGGACAGGGGGTGACACAGATACGCAGTATTTT
CDR3: CASGGTGGDTDTQYF

size: .
V: TRBV4-2
J: TRBJ2-1
D: .
DNA: TGTGCCAGCAGCCAAGATCTCCTCTACAATGAGCAGTTCTTC
CDR3: CASSQDLLYNEQFF

size: .
V: TRBV6-4
J: TRBJ2-2
D: .
DNA: TGTGCCAGCAGTGGGACTAACACCGGGGAGCTGTTTTTT
CDR3: CASSGTNTGELFF

size: .
V: TRBV6-5
J: TRBJ2-7
D: .
DNA: TGTGCCAGCAGGAACCCGGGCCGTCTCTCCTACGAGCAGTACTTC
CDR3: CASRNPGRLSYEQYF

size: .
V: TRBV12-5
J: TRBJ1-1
D: .
DNA: TGTGCTAGTGGTTTGGTCCTGGACGCCGTGATGTGGGCTGAAGCTTTCTTT
CDR3: CASGLVLDAVMWAEAFF

size: .
V: TRBV11-3
J: TRBJ2-1
D: .
DNA: TGTGCCAGCACCCCCCGTGATGGGGGGAGATCCTACAATGAGCAGTTCTTC
CDR3: CASTPRDGGRSYNEQFF

size: .
V: TRBV9
J: TRBJ2-7
D: TRBD2
DNA: TGTGCCAGCAGCGTAGAGGGCGGGGGGGCACACGAGCAGTACTTC
CDR3: CASSVEGGGAHEQYF

size: once
V: TRBV28
J: TRBJ2-7
D: .
DNA: TGTGCCAGCAGTTTATTAGGGACCGCCTACGAGCAGTACTTC
CDR3: CASSLLGTAYEQYF

size: once
V: TRBV29-1
J: TRBJ1-1
D: .
DNA: TGCAGCGTTTCAAAAGGAAACACTGAAGCTTTCTTT
CDR3: CSVSKGNTEAFF

size: .
V: TRBV14
J: TRBJ2-7
D: .
DNA: TGTGCCAGCAGCCAAGACAGGGGGGCAGGGCAGTACTTC
CDR3: CASSQDRGAGQYF

size: .
V: TRBV4-1
J: TRBJ2-5
D: .
DNA: TGCGCCAGCAGCCAATGGGTTCGGGAGACCCAGTACTTC
CDR3: CASSQWVRETQYF

size: .
V: TRBV7-2
J: TRBJ2-5
D: TRBD2
DNA: TGTGCCAGCAGCTTAGAGAGACTAGCGGGGGGGCTCGAAGAGACCCAGTACTTC
CDR3: CASSLERLAGGLEETQYF

size: few
V: TRBV6-4
J: TRBJ1-1
D: .
DNA: TGTGCCAGCAGTGAAGAGGAGGGTAAGATCTCTGAAGCTTTCTTT
CDR3: CASSEEEGKISEAFF

size: .
V: TRBV27
J: TRBJ2-7
D: TRBD1
DNA: TGTGCCAGCAGTTGGACAGGCCGGGGCGAGCAGTACTTC
CDR3: CASSWTGRGEQYF

size: .
V: TRBV6-6
J: TRBJ1-2
D: TRBD1
DNA: TGTGCCAGCCGCCTTGGGCAGGGGGACTATGGCTACACCTTC
CDR3: CASRLGQGDYGYTF

size: .
V: TRBV11-2
J: TRBJ1-4
D: .
DNA: TGTGCCAGCAGCTTAGCGCGTCAGGGAGGAGATGAAAAACTGTTTTTT
CDR3: CASSLARQGGDEKLFF

size: once
V: TRBV5-1
J: TRBJ1-6
D: .
DNA: TGCGCCAGCAGCTTGAGGCAGGGTGGATCCTATAATTCACCCCTCCACTTT
CDR3: CASSLRQGGSYNSPLHF

size: .
V: TRBV18
J: TRBJ1-2
D: .
DNA: TGTGCCAGCTCACCCAACAGGGACTATGGCTACACCTTC
CDR3: CASSPNRDYGYTF

size: once
V: TRBV23-1
J: TRBJ1-1
D: .
DNA: TGCGCCAGCAGTCAAGGTACCAGAGACACTGAAGCTTTCTTT
CDR3: CASSQGTRDTEAFF

size: .
V: TRBV19
J: TRBJ1-2
D: .
DNA: TGTGCCAGTAGCGGAACGATTACAGCTAACTATGGCTACACCTTC
CDR3: CASSGTITANYGYTF

size: .
V: TRBV6-1
J: TRBJ1-1
D: TRBD1
DNA: TGTGCCAGCAGAGGGACAGGGGGCTTTGCCACTGAAGCTTTCTTT
CDR3: CASRGTGGFATEAFF

size: .
V: TRBV19
J: TRBJ2-4
D: .
DNA: TGTGCCAGTAGTATTTCCAGCAAAAACATTCAGTACTTC
CDR3: CASSISSKNIQYF

size: .
V: TRBV5-5
J: TRBJ1-1
D: .
DNA: TGTGCCAGCAGCTGGGGCAGGGCCAACACTGAAGCTTTCTTT
CDR3: CASSWGRANTEAFF

size: .
V: TRBV9
J: TRBJ1-1
D: .
DNA: TGTGCCAGCAGCTCCCAGATTGGGACTGAAGCTTTCTTT
CDR3: CASSSQIGTEAFF

size: .
V: TRBV11-1
J: TRBJ1-4
D: .
DNA: TGTGCCAGCAGCCAAAGACGGAGTAATGAAAAACTGTTTTTT
CDR3: CASSQRRSNEKLFF

size: .
V: TRBV5-6
J: TRBJ2-7
D: .
DNA: TGTGCCAGCAGCTCGCCTTCCAGGTACGAGCAGTACTTC
CDR3: CASSSPSRYEQYF

size: .
V: TRBV7-3
J: TRBJ2-3
D: .
DNA: TGTGCCAGCAGCTTAGGGCGGGGGCCCACAGATACGCAGTATTTT
CDR3: CASSLGRGPTDTQYF

size: once
V: TRBV19
J: TRBJ1-5
D: .
DNA: TGTGCCAGTAGTATAGTCGGGAATCAGCCCCAGCATTTT
CDR3: CASSIVGNQPQHF

size: .
V: TRBV5-8
J: TRBJ2-5
D: .
DNA: TGTGCCAGCAGCTTGGCCGAGGAGACCCAGTACTTC
CDR3: CASSLAEETQYF

size: .
V: TRBV14
J: TRBJ1-3
D: .
DNA: TGTGCCAGCAGCCCTGAGCTGAGTGGAAACACCATATATTTT
CDR3: CASSPELSGNTIYF

size: .
V: TRBV30
J: TRBJ2-7
D: .
DNA: TGTGCCTGGAGTGGGGGGCAGGTTAACTGGATTCTCTACGAGCAGTACTTC
CDR3: CAWSGGQVNWILYEQYF

size: .
V: TRBV19
J: TRBJ2-2
D: TRBD1
DNA: TGTGCCAGTAGGCTTACCGGGACAGACGCATACGGGGAGCTGTTTTTT
CDR3: CASRLTGTDAYGELFF

size: .
V: TRBV6-5
J: TRBJ2-3
D: TRBD2
DNA: TGTGCCAGCGGACTAGACGAGGATACGCAGTATTTT
CDR3: CASGLDEDTQYF

size: .
V: TRBV7-9
J: TRBJ2-1
D: .
DNA: TGTGCCAGCAGCTCTGTGGGGGACTCCTACAATGAGCAGTTCTTC
CDR3: CASSSVGDSYNEQFF

size: .
V: TRBV4-1
J: TRBJ1-2
D: .
DNA: TGCGCCAGCAGCCAAGACCCGGGGGCGTCTCTTGGCTACACCTTC
CDR3: CASSQDPGASLGYTF

size: .
V: TRBV2
J: TRBJ2-7
D: TRBD2
DNA: TGTGCCAGCAGCCCCGCGGGACTAGGAGACTACGAGCAGTACTTC
CDR3: CASSPAGLGDYEQYF

size: .
V: TRBV7-7
J: TRBJ1-5
D: .
DNA: TGTGCTAGCAGCTTAGTTGGGGGGGGGCAGCCCCAGCATTTT
CDR3: CASSLVGGGQPQHF

size: few
V: TRBV27
J: TRBJ2-5
D: TRBD2
DNA: TGTGCCAGCAGTTTACCCCGCCGGGGGACTAAGGTTGAGACCCAGTACTTC
CDR3: CASSLPRRGTKVETQYF

size: .
V: TRBV5-1
J: TRBJ2-5
D: .
DNA: TGCGCCAGCAGCTTGGTGGACGGATTAAAAGAGACCCAGTACTTC
CDR3: CASSLVDGLKETQYF

size: .
V: TRBV6-5
J: TRBJ1-1
D: .
DNA: TGTGCCAGCACTACCTACGGAACTACTGAAGCTTTCTTT
CDR3: CASTTYGTTEAFF